Below, 23 T cell receptor beta chains from the same sample are listed, as sequenced in a study of read filtering for tumor transcriptome and immune sequencing. This library used around 400 ng RNA and molecular barcoded adaptors spanning alpha/delta and beta/gamma chains. TCRdb re-analysed the reads in MiXCR, keeping a single row per CDR3 protein. The sample lists about 86,000 distinct CDR3 sequences; approximately 13% were seen once. The sample taken for sequencing was a population of CD138-negative cells sorted from bone marrow. The receptors were gathered from a donor aged 40 or over with multiple myeloma.

This clonotype was detected many times. The chain joins TRBV19 to TRBJ1-5, with TRBD1 matching 8 bases. CDR1 LNHDA and CDR2 SQIVND come from the germline V gene (reference sequence). This CDR3 comprises 15 residues. V lost 4 bases, J lost 4 bases, and 6 bases stayed unmatched. CDR3 DNA sequence: TGTGCCAGTAGTAAGAGCGGACAGGGAAATCAGCCCCAGCATTTT. Translation: CASSKSGQGNQPQHF.

This clonotype was seen at least ten times. The chain couples TRBV6-2 or TRBV6-3 to TRBJ2-3; 7 bases are shared with TRBD2. The CDR3 totals 17 residues. The germline V gene has CDR1 MNHEY and CDR2 SVGEGT. With V trimmed by 5 bases and J by 2 bases, 13 bases remained unmatched. CDR3 sequence: CASSKGATSRSTDTQYF. CDR3 coding DNA: TGTGCCAGCAGTAAAGGGGCGACTAGCAGATCCACAGATACGCAGTATTTT.

This clonotype occurred a few times. A single base separates this from a much larger clone, so it may be a read error. This chain connects TRBV9 to TRBJ2-6, with a weak D call TRBD1 (5 bases). The CDR3 runs to 15 residues. Germline-derived CDR1 and CDR2 are SGDLS and YYNGEE. Deletions cut 3 bases from V and 4 bases from J, with 11 bases between. The CDR3 spells CASSAAGRGANVLTF. CDR3 DNA sequence: TGTGCCAGCAGCGCAGCAGGGCGCGGGGCCAACGTCCTGACTTTC.

This clonotype occurred a few times. This may be a read error: a much more frequent sequence differs by one nucleotide. The chain recombines TRBV2 with TRBJ2-1, with D possibly matching TRBD1 (5 bases). The CDR3 loop spans 14 amino acids. Germline lookup yields CDR1 SNHLY and CDR2 FYNNEI. The CDR3 nucleotides read TGTGCCAGCAGTGGTATGGGGCAGATAAATGAGCAGCTCTTC. It specifies CASSGMGQINEQLF.

This clonotype was seen repeatedly, ten times or more. In nucleotides, the CDR3 is TGCGCCAGCAGCCGGGGGGGACTAGCGGGAGCTACGGACTACGAGCAGTACTTC. The encoded protein is CASSRGGLAGATDYEQYF. This chain joins TRBV10-1 and TRBJ2-7; 14 positions match TRBD2. Trimming took 6 bases from V and 3 from J; bases not matched to a gene: 13. The CDR3 sequence is 18 residues long. Germline V gene lookup returns CDR1 WNHNN and CDR2 SYGVQD (reference sequence).

This clonotype has ten or more counts. One end of the junction varies from germline; a read error may be responsible. The CDR3 DNA reads TGTGCCAGCAGTTTTACACAGGGGGCGCGGGTCTTT. This sequence encodes CASSFTQGARVF. V usage is TRBV12-3 or TRBV12-4 and J usage is TRBJ1-1; 9 bases fit TRBD1. There are 12 residues in the CDR3.

This clonotype was seen ten or more times. The chain links TRBV3-1 to TRBJ2-5, with unresolved D. The CDR3 has 14 amino acids. Germline CDR1 and CDR2: LGHDT and YNNKEL (reference sequence). The V end lost 1 base, the J end lost 5 bases, and 11 bases lay between the germline ends. CDR3 DNA: TGTGCCAGCAGCCAAGGAATCCCCCACGAGACCCAGTACTTC. The encoded protein is CASSQGIPHETQYF.

In the case of this clonotype: This clone may be a read error of a much larger clone one base away. The chain links TRBV6-2 or TRBV6-3 to TRBJ1-5; D is possibly TRBD1 (5 bases). Trimming removed 11 bases at V and 6 bases at J, with 17 bases between. The CDR3 is made up of 13 amino acids. The germline V gene encodes CDR1 MNHEY and CDR2 SVGEGT. CDR3 sequence reads: CASFGGASQPQHF. In DNA, the CDR3 is TGTGCCTCGTTCGGTGGGGCTAGTCAGCCCCAGCATTTT.

This clonotype has at least ten counts. Just one base apart from a much larger clone, this may be a read error. V is TRBV12-3 or TRBV12-4 and J is TRBJ2-1; tentatively, D is TRBD1 (6 bases). The CDR3 is made up of 14 amino acids. The CDR3 nucleotides read TGTGCCAGCAGTTCCTACAGGGCCTACAATGGGCAGTTCTTC. Amino acid sequence: CASSSYRAYNGQFF.

This clonotype was seen ten or more times. The genes are TRBV11-2 and TRBJ2-1; possibly TRBD1 or TRBD2 for D (5 bases each). The V end was cut by 0 bases, the J end by 7 bases, with 13 bases between. This CDR3 comprises 15 residues. The germline V gene encodes CDR1 SGHAT and CDR2 FQNNGV. The CDR3 DNA reads as TGTGCCAGCAGCTTAGACAGGGCTTCGGGGAATGAGCAGTTCTTC. This translates into CASSLDRASGNEQFF. Complete variable domain (other parts from reference TRBV11-2 and TRBJ2-1): EAGVAQSPRYKIIEKRQSVAFWCNPISGHATLYWYQQILGQGPKLLIQFQNNGVVDDSQLPKDRFSAERLKGVDSTLKIQPAKLEDSAVYLCASSLDRASGNEQFFGPGTRLTVL.

This clonotype appeared many times. The rearrangement joins TRBV6-6 to TRBJ2-7; no reliable D call. Germline lookup yields CDR1 MNHNY and CDR2 SVGAGI (reference sequence). V gave up 6 bases and J gave up 4 bases, with 13 bases separating them. This CDR3 has 13 residues. Here the CDR3 reads CASRQRSKYEQYF. The CDR3 bases are TGTGCCAGCAGGCAACGGAGTAAATACGAGCAGTACTTC.

This clonotype was counted many times. The chain uses TRBV28 and TRBJ1-1, with 7 bases matching TRBD1. The ends lost 0 bases at V and 4 bases at J; junction bases unmatched: 2. CDR1 MDHEN and CDR2 SYDVKM come from the germline V gene. The CDR3 runs to 14 residues. CDR3 nucleotides: TGTGCCAGCAGTTTATGGCCAGGGGGCACTGAAGCTTTCTTT. Protein product: CASSLWPGGTEAFF.

This clonotype was found many times. The rearrangement joins TRBV20-1 to TRBJ1-1, with D uncertain. V was trimmed by 6 bases and J by 8 bases, leaving 16 bases between them. Looked up from germline, CDR1 is DFQATT and CDR2 is SNEGSKA (reference sequence). CDR3 length: 12 residues. CDR3 in amino acids: CSASPRPAEAFF. CDR3 in DNA: TGCAGTGCGTCCCCCCGGCCGGCCGAAGCTTTCTTT.

This clonotype has ten or more counts. This rearrangement joins TRBV11-1 to TRBJ2-1; unclear D gene. The V end was cut by 4 bases, the J end by 7 bases, with 17 bases between. The CDR3 spans 15 residues. The germline CDR1 and CDR2 sequences are SGHAT and FQDESV (reference sequence). DNA of the CDR3: TGTGCCAGCAGCTCCCAATCCGGACGTGAGAATGAGCAGTTCTTC. Its translation is CASSSQSGRENEQFF.

This clonotype was counted ten times or more. The CDR3 region has the DNA TGTGCCAGCAGTCGGGGACTAGCGGGACTCAACAATGAGCAGTTCTTC. It yields the protein CASSRGLAGLNNEQFF. The gene calls are TRBV28 and TRBJ2-1, with 13 bases lining up with TRBD2. The CDR3 runs to 16 residues. V shed 5 bases, J shed 5 bases, and the junction held 6 bases outside the gene matches. CDR1 is MDHEN, CDR2 SYDVKM, per germline.

This clonotype was seen at least ten times. This rearrangement joins TRBV20-1 to TRBJ1-5; possibly TRBD1 for D (5 bases). CDR3 length: 12 residues. Germline V gives CDR1 DFQATT, CDR2 SNEGSKA (reference sequence). The V and J ends lost 4 bases and 5 bases respectively, with 9 bases between them. Written as DNA, the CDR3 is TGCAGTGCTACCGGGGGTTATCAGCCCCAGCATTTT. Protein sequence: CSATGGYQPQHF.

This clonotype was counted many times. The rearrangement joins TRBV11-3 to TRBJ2-1; D is undetermined. In germline, CDR1 is SGHNT, CDR2 YENEEA. V was trimmed by 5 bases and J by 6 bases, leaving 11 bases between them. CDR3 length: 13 residues. CDR3 loop: CASSQPWGNEQFF. The CDR3 bases are TGTGCCAGCAGCCAACCGTGGGGCAATGAGCAGTTCTTC. Drawing the rest from reference TRBV11-3 and TRBJ2-1, the complete variable domain is EAGVVQSPRYKIIEKKQPVAFWCNPISGHNTLYWYLQNLGQGPELLIRYENEEAVDDSQLPKDRFSAERLKGVDSTLKIQPAELGDSAVYLCASSQPWGNEQFFGPGTRLTVL.

In this sample, this clonotype turned up a few times. This sequence joins TRBV9 and TRBJ2-7; D perhaps matches TRBD1 (6 bases). Between the trimmed V and J ends, which lost 3 bases and 5 bases, there was a span of 18 bases. Germline-derived CDR1 and CDR2 are SGDLS and YYNGEE. This CDR3 has 15 amino acids. CDR3 loop: CASSGAGALQDEQYF. For the CDR3, the DNA is TGTGCCAGCAGCGGGGCAGGGGCCCTTCAGGACGAGCAGTACTTC.

This clonotype was found many times. This chain connects TRBV20-1 to TRBJ2-5; D might be TRBD1 (6 bases). The CDR3 consists of 13 residues. V lost 2 bases and J lost 1, with 8 bases in between. CDR1 is DFQATT, CDR2 SNEGSKA, per germline (reference sequence). The CDR3 DNA reads as TGCAGTGCTAGAAGAGGGGGCCAAGAGACCCAGTACTTC. This translates into CSARRGGQETQYF.

Remarks on this clonotype: A much more abundant neighbour one base away suggests this may be a read error. This chain uses TRBV29-1 with TRBJ1-1; 11 bases agree with TRBD1. Losses at the gene ends were 7 bases for V and 1 base for J; bases not matched to a gene: 5. The CDR3 runs to 14 residues. Germline V gene data show CDR1 as SQVTM and CDR2 as ANQGSEA. CDR3 loop: CSADRGRKNTEAFF. The CDR3 DNA reads TGCAGCGCGGACAGGGGGCGAAAGAACACTGAAGCTTTCTTT.

This clonotype was seen many times. The J gene is TRBJ2-1, the V gene TRBV20-1, with D possibly matching TRBD2 (5 bases). This CDR3 spans 14 amino acids. Germline-derived CDR1 and CDR2 are DFQATT and SNEGSKA (reference sequence). The ends were cut back, 6 bases at V and 0 bases at J, with 12 bases in the middle. The CDR3 nucleotides are TGCAGTGCACCATTAGCGAGCTCCTACAATGAGCAGTTCTTC. Amino acid sequence: CSAPLASSYNEQFF.

This clonotype was detected many times. Written as DNA, the CDR3 is TGTGCCAGCACCCGCGGGGGGACCTACAATGAGCAGTTCTTC. Encoded protein: CASTRGGTYNEQFF. The J gene is TRBJ2-1, the V gene TRBV12-3 or TRBV12-4; 8 bases line up with TRBD2. The CDR3 runs 14 residues. J gave up 2 bases and V 7 bases, and 4 bases lay outside the gene matches.

The sample holds many counts of this clonotype. The V gene is TRBV20-1, the J gene TRBJ2-1; TRBD2 aligns across 7 bases. V lost 2 bases to trimming and J lost 3 bases; unmatched junction nucleotides: 1. This CDR3 is built from 13 residues. CDR1 is DFQATT, CDR2 SNEGSKA, per germline (reference sequence). The CDR3 here is CSARRTSYNEQFF. The DNA for the CDR3 is TGCAGTGCTAGACGGACTAGCTACAATGAGCAGTTCTTC.